The source of this TCR beta chain is a study of blood T cell repertoires in COVID-19. In the study overall: The study drew acute and convalescent COVID-19 samples from the United States, Italy and Spain. From T cells, B-cell-depleted T cells, or PBMCs came the material, which was cDNA or gDNA.

This clone showed up just once. Original analysis: Nucleated cell counts were estimated from reference gene primer amplification. The data were produced by immunoSEQ multiplex PCR, yet TCRdb's version contains in-frame clones alone and is incomplete. V and J calls and clone size follow that table, whereas D and trimming were derived from the DNA. In the table there are about 27,000 clones, roughly 87% of which are singletons. Sequencing was carried out using peripheral blood. This clonotype was sampled from a man aged 50 to 59 with active COVID-19.

The CDR3 DNA sequence: TGTGCCAGTAGTCAACAGGGCTCCTACGAGCAGTACTTC. Protein: CASSQQGSYEQYF. The chain links TRBV19 to TRBJ2-7; D is perhaps TRBD1 (6 bases). Between the trimmed V and J ends, which lost 5 bases and 0 bases, there was a span of 8 bases. CDR1 and CDR2 (germline): LNHDA, SQIVND (reference sequence). The CDR3 is made up of 13 amino acids.